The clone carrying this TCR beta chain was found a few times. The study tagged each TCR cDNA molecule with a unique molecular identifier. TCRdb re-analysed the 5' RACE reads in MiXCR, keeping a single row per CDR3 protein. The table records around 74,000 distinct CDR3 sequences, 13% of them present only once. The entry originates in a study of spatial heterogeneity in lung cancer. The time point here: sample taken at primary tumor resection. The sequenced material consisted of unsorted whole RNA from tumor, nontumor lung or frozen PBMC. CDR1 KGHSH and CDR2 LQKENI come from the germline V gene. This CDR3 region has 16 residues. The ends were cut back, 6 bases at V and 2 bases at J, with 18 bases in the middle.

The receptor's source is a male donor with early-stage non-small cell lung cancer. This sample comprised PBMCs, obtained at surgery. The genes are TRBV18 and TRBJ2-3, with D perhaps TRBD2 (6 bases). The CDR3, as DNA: TGTGCCAGCTCCGAACAAATAGCGGACGACACAGATACGCAGTATTTT. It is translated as CASSEQIADDTDTQYF.